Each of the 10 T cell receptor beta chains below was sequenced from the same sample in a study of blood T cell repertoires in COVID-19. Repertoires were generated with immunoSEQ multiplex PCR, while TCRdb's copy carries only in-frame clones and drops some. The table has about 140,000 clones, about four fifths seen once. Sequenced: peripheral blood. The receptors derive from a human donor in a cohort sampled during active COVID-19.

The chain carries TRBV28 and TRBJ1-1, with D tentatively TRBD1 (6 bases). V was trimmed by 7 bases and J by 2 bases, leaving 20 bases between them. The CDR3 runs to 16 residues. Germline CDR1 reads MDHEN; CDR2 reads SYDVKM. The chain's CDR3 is CASNHLQQGPNTEAFF. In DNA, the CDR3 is TGTGCCAGCAATCATCTTCAACAGGGACCTAACACTGAAGCTTTCTTT. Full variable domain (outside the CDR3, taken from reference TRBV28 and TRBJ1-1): DVKVTQSSRYLVKRTGEKVFLECVQDMDHENMFWYRQDPGLGLRLIYFSYDVKMKEKGDIPEGYSVSREKKERFSLILESASTNQTSMYLCASNHLQQGPNTEAFFGQGTRLTVV.

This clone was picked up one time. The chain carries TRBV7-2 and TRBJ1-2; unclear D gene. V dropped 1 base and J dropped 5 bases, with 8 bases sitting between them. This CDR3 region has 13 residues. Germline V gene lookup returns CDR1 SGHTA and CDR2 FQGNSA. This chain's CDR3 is CASSLGEGYGYTF. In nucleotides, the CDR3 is TGTGCCAGCAGCTTAGGCGAGGGTTATGGCTACACCTTC.

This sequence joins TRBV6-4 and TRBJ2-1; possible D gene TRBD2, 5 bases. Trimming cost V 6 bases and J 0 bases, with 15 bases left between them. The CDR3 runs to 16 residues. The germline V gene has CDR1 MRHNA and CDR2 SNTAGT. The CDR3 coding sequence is TGTGCCAGCAGCCTCGAAGCGGCCAGCTCCTACAATGAGCAGTTCTTC. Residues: CASSLEAASSYNEQFF.

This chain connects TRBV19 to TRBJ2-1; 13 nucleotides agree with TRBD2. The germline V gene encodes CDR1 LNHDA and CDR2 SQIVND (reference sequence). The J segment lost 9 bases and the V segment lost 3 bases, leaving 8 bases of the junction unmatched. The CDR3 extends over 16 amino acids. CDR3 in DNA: TGTGCCAGTAGTATCGCAGGACTAGCGGGAGTTTTTGAGCAGTTCTTC. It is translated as CASSIAGLAGVFEQFF.

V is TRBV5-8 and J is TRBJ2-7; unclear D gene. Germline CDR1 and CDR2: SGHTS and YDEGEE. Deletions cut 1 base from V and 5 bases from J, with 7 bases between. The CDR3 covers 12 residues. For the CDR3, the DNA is TGTGCCAGCAGCTTGACTCTCCACGAGCAGTACTTC. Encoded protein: CASSLTLHEQYF.

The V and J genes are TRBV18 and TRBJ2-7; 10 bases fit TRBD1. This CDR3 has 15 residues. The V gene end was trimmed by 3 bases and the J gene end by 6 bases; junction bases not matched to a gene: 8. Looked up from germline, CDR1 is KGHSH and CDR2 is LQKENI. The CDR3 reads CASSPGTGVLGEQYF. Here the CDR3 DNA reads TGTGCCAGCTCACCCGGGACAGGGGTTCTGGGCGAGCAGTACTTC.

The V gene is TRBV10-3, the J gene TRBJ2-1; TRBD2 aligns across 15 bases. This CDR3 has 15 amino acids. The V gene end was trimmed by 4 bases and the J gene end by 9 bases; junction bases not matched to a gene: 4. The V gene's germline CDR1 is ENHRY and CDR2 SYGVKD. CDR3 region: CAISARTSGRGEQFF. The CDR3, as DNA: TGTGCCATCAGTGCAAGGACTAGCGGGAGGGGTGAGCAGTTCTTC.

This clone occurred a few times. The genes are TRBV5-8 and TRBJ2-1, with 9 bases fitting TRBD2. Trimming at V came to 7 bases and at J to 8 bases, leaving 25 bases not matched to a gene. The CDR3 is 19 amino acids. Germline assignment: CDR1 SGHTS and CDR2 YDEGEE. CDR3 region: CASRPDGSGRKLWPDEQFF. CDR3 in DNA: TGTGCCAGCCGTCCGGACGGTAGCGGGAGAAAACTCTGGCCTGATGAGCAGTTCTTC.

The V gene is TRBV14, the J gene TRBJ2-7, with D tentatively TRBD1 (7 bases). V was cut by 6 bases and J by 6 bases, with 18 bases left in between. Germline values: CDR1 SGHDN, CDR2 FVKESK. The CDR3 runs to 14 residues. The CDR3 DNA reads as TGTGCCAGCAGTCGACAGGGAGGACACGGCGAGCAGTACTTC. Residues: CASSRQGGHGEQYF.

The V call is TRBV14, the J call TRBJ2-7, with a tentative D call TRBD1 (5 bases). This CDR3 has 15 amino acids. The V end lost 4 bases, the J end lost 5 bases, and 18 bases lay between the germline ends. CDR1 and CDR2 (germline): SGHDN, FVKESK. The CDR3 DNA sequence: TGTGCCAGCAGCCCCCCCCGCCAGGGTGAGGACGAGCAGTACTTC. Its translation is CASSPPRQGEDEQYF.